This entry features one T cell receptor beta chain sequence. Its antigen is currently unknown. An end of the junction differs from the germline gene, which may be a read error. The record originates from a study of Graves' ophthalmopathy and Graves' hyperthyroidism. Findings and limits, study-wide: Progression of ophthalmopathy was predicted by the model with roughly 68% sensitivity and around 72% specificity.

The germline V gene has CDR1 DFQATT and CDR2 SNEGSKA (reference sequence). The CDR3 is 15 amino acids. RNA transcripts served as template for amplifying TCR beta CDR3 sequences. RT-PCR with HTBI primers came first, then second-round multiplex PCR. TCRdb ran MiXCR on the multiplex PCR reads and lists one entry per CDR3 protein. The table has 40,000 or so distinct CDR3 sequences, roughly 50% seen once. This chain joins TRBV20-1 and TRBJ2-7, with 9 bases aligning to TRBD2. Material: peripheral blood. The receptor was isolated from an adult woman with stable Graves' hyperthyroidism. The CDR3 nucleotides read TGCAGTGCTAGAGGGGGACTAGCACCTCCCTACGGGCAGTACTTC. Translation gives CSARGGLAPPYGQYF.